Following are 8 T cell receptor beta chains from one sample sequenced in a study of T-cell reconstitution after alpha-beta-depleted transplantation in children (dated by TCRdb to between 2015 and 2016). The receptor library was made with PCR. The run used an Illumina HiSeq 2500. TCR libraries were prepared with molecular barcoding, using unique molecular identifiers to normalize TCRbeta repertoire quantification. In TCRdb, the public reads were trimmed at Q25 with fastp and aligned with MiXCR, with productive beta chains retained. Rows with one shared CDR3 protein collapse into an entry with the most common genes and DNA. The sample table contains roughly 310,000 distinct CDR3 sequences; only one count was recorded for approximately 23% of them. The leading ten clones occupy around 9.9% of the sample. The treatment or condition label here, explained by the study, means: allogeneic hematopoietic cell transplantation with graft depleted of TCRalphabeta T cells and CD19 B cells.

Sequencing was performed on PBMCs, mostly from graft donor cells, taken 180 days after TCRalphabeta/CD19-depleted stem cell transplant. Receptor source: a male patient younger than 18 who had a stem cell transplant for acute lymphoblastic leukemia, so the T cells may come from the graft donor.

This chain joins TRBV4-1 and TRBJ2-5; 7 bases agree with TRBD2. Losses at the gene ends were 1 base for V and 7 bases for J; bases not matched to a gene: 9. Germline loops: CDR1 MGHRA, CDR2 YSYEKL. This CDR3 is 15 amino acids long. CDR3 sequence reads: CASSQGAAGVWTQYF. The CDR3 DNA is TGCGCCAGCAGCCAAGGGGCGGCGGGAGTATGGACCCAGTACTTC.

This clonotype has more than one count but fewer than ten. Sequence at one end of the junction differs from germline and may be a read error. The CDR3: CASQGVAGNTDTHYF. In DNA form, the CDR3 reads TGTGCCTCCCAAGGGGTAGCGGGAAACACAGATACGCATTATTTT. This chain connects TRBV6-1 to TRBJ2-3, with 8 bases matching TRBD2. This CDR3 has 15 residues. Germline V CDR1 and CDR2: MNHNS, SASEGT.

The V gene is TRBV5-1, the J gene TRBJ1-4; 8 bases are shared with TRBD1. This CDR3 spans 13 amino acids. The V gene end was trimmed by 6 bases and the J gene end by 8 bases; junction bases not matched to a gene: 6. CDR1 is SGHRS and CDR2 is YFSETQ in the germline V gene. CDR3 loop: CASTPGTGEKLFF. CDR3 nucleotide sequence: TGCGCCAGCACTCCCGGGACAGGCGAAAAACTGTTTTTT.

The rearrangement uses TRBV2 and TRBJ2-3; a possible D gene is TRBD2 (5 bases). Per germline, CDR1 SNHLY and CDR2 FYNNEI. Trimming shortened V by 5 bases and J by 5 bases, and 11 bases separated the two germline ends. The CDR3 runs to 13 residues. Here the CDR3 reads CASSPFEGDTQYF. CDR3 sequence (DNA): TGTGCCAGCAGTCCCTTTGAGGGAGATACGCAGTATTTT.

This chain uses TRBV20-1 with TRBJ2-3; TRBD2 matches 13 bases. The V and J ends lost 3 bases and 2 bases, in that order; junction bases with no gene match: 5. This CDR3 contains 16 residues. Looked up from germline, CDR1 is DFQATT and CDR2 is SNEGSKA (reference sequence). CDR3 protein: CSASGLAGDNTDTQYF. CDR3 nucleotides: TGCAGTGCTAGCGGACTAGCGGGGGATAACACAGATACGCAGTATTTT.

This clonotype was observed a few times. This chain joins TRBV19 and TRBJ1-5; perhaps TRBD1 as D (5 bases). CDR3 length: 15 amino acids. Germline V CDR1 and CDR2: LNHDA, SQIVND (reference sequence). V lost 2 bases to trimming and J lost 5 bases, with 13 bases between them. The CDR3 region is CASSIKGRVYQPQHF. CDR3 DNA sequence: TGTGCCAGTAGTATAAAGGGCAGGGTGTATCAGCCCCAGCATTTT.

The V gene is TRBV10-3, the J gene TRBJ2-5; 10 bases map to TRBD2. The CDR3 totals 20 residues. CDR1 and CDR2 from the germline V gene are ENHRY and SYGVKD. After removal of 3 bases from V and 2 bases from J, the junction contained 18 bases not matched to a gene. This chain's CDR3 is CAISEGWGGWASGSQETQYF. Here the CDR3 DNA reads TGTGCCATCAGTGAAGGCTGGGGTGGTTGGGCTAGCGGGAGTCAAGAGACCCAGTACTTC.

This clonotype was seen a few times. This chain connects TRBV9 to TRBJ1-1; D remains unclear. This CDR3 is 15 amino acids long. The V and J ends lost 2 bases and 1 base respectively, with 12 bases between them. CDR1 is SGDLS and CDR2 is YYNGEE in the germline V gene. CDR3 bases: TGTGCCAGCAGCGTGTCGAGATGGGGGAACACTGAAGCTTTCTTT. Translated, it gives CASSVSRWGNTEAFF.